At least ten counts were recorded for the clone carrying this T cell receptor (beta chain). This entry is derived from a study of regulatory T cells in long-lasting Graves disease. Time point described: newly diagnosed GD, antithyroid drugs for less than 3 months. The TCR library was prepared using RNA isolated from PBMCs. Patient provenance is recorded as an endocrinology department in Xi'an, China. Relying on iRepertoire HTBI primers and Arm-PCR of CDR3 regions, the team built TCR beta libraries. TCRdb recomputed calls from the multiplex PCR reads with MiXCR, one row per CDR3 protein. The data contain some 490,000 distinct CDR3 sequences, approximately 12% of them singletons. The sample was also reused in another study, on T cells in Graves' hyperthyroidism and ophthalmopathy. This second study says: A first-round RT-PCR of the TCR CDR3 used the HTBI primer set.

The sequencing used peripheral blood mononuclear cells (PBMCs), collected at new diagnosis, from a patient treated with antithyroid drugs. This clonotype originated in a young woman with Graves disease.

CDR3 in DNA: TGTGCCAGCACCATAAGGGGGTTGAATGAAAAACTGTTTTTT. It codes for CASTIRGLNEKLFF. The chain uses TRBV28 and TRBJ1-4; D perhaps matches TRBD1 (6 bases). Trimming shortened V by 7 bases and J by 5 bases, and 14 bases separated the two germline ends. Germline V gene data show CDR1 as MDHEN and CDR2 as SYDVKM. The length of the CDR3 is 14 residues.